The source of this T cell receptor beta chain is a study of shared clonotypes between healthy human individuals. Germline CDR1 is WNHNN and CDR2 is SYGVQD (reference sequence). V lost 8 bases, J lost 3 bases, and 13 bases lay in between. The CDR3 loop spans 13 amino acids. The data were produced by immunoSEQ multiplex PCR, yet TCRdb's version contains in-frame clones alone and is incomplete. In the table there are over 2 million clones, 85% to 95% of which are singletons. V gene TRBV10-1 combines with J gene TRBJ2-5; D may be TRBD1 (6 bases). The sequencing sample was made of naive CD4+ T cells sorted from blood. Sample subset: CD45RA+ positively selected. The receptor's source is a man younger than 35 in good health. The CDR3 region is CASSLDREETQYF. CDR3 coding DNA: TGCGCCAGCTCTTTGGACAGAGAAGAGACCCAGTACTTC.